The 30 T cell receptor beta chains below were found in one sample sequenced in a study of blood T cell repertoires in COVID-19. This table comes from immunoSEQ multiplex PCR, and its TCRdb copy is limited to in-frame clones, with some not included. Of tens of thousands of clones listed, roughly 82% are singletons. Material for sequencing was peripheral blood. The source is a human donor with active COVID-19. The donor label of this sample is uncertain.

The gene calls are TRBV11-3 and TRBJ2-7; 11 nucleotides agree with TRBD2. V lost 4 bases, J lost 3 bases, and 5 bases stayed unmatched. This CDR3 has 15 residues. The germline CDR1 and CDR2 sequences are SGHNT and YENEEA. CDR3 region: CASSSVGTSGYEQYF. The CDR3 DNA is TGTGCCAGCAGCTCCGTCGGGACTAGCGGCTACGAGCAGTACTTC. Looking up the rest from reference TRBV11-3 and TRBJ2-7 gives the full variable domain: EAGVVQSPRYKIIEKKQPVAFWCNPISGHNTLYWYLQNLGQGPELLIRYENEEAVDDSQLPKDRFSAERLKGVDSTLKIQPAELGDSAVYLCASSSVGTSGYEQYFGPGTRLTVT.

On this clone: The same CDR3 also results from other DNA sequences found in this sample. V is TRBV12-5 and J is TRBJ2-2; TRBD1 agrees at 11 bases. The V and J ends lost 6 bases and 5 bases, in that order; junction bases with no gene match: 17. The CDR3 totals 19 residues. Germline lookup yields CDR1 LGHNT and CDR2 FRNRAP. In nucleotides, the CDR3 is TGTGCTAGTGGGGGGGCAGGACAGGGGGCGATTTTTAGGACCGGGGAGCTGTTTTTT. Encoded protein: CASGGAGQGAIFRTGELFF.

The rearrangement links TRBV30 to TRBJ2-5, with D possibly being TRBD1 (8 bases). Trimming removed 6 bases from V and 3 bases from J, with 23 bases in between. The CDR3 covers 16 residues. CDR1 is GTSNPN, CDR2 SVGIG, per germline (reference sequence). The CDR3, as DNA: TGTGCCTGCGACAGGGGACTTGGGGGGGGCGAAGAGACCCAGTACTTC. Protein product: CACDRGLGGGEETQYF.

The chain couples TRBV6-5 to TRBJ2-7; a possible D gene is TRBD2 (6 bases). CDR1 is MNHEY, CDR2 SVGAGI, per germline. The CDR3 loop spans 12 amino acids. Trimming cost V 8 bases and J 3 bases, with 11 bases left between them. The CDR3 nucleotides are TGTGCCAGCGGGAGGCCCTACTACGAGCAGTACTTC. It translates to CASGRPYYEQYF.

The CDR3 protein is CASSPGSWPPETQYF. DNA of the CDR3: TGTGCCAGCAGCCCCGGGAGCTGGCCGCCGGAGACCCAGTACTTC. The V call is TRBV7-6, the J call TRBJ2-5, with TRBD2 as a possible D gene (6 bases). This CDR3 region has 15 residues. From germline, CDR1 is SGHVS and CDR2 FNYEAQ. Trimming took off 5 bases at V and 5 bases at J, with 18 bases between the two ends.

The CDR3 loop is CASSLPGYGYTF. CDR3 sequence (DNA): TGTGCCAGCAGCTTACCCGGGTATGGCTACACCTTC. The chain uses TRBV7-9 and TRBJ1-2, with D unclear. This CDR3 contains 12 residues. Germline V gene data show CDR1 as SEHNR and CDR2 as FQNEAQ (reference sequence). V lost 2 bases and J lost 5, with 6 bases in between.

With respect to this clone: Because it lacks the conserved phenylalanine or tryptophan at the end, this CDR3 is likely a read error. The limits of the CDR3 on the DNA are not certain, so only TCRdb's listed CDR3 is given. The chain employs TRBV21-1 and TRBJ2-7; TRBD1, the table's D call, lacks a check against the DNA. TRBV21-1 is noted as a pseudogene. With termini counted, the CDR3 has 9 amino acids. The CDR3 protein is CASSKFPRQ.

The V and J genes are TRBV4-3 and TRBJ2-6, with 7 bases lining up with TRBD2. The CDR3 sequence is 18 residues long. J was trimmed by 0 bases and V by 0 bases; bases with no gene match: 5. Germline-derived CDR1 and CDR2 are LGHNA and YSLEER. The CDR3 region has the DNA TGCGCCAGCAGCCAAGATGGGCGGGGGAGCTCTGGGGCCAACGTCCTGACTTTC. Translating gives CASSQDGRGSSGANVLTF.

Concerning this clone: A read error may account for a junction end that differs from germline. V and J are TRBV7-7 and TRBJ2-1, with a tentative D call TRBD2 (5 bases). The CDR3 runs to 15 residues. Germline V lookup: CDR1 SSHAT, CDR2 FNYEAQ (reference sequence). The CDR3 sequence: CASSPSGGSYNEQFF. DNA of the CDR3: TGTGCTAGCAGCCCCTCCGGCGGGTCCTACAATGAGCAGTTCTTC.

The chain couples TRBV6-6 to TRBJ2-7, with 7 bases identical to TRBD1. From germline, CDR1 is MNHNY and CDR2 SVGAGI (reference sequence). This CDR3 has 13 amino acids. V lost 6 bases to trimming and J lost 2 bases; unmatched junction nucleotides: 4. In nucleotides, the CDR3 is TGTGCCAGCAGCCCTGGGACAGCCTACGAGCAGTACTTC. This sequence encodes CASSPGTAYEQYF.

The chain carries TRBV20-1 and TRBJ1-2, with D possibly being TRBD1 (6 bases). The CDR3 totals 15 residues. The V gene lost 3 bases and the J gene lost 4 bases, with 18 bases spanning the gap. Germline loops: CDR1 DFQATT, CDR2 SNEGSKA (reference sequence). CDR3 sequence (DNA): TGCAGTGCTAGTGGAGCAGGCAGGGGTGGCTATGGCTACACCTTC. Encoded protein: CSASGAGRGGYGYTF.

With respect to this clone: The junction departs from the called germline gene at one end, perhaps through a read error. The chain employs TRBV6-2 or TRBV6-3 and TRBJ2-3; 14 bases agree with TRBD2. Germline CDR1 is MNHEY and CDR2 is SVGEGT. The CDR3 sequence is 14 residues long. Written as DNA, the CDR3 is TGTGCCAGCAGTCCGGGGACTAGCGGGGGCCTCCATAATTTT. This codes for CASSPGTSGGLHNF.

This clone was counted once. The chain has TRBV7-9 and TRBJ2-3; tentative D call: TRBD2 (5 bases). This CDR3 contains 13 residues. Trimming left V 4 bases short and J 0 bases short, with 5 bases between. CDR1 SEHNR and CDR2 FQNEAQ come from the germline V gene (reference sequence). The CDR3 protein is CASSWTSTDTQYF. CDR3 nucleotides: TGTGCCAGCAGCTGGACTAGCACAGATACGCAGTATTTT.

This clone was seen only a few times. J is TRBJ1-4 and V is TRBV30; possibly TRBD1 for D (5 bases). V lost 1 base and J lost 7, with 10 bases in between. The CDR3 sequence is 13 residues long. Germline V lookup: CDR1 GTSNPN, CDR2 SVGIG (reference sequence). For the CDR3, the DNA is TGTGCCTGGAGTGATGGGGCTAGTGAAAAACTGTTTTTT. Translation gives CAWSDGASEKLFF.

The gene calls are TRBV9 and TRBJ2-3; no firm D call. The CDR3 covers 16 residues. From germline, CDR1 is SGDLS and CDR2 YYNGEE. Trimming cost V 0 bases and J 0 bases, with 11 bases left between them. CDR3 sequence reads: CASSVGISRSTDTQYF. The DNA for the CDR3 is TGTGCCAGCAGCGTAGGGATTAGCCGTAGCACAGATACGCAGTATTTT.

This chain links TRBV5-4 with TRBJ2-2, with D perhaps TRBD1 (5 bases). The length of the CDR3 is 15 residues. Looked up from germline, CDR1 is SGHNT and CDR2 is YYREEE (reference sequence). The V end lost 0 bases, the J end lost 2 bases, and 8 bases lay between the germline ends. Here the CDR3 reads CASSLGQSNTGELFF. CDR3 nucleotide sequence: TGTGCCAGCAGCTTGGGACAGAGTAACACCGGGGAGCTGTTTTTT.

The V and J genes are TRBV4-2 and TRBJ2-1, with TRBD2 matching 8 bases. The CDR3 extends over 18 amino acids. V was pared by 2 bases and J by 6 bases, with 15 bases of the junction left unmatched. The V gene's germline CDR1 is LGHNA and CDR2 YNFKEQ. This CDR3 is CASSQNARFAGGRNEQFF. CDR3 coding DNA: TGTGCCAGCAGCCAAAATGCCCGTTTTGCGGGAGGACGCAATGAGCAGTTCTTC.

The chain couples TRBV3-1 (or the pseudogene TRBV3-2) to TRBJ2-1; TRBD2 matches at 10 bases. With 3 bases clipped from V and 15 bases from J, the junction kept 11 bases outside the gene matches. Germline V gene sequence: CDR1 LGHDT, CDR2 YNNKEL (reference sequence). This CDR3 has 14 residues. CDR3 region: CASSQGTSVPPGFF. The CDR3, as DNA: TGTGCCAGCAGCCAGGGGACTAGCGTCCCCCCGGGGTTCTTC.

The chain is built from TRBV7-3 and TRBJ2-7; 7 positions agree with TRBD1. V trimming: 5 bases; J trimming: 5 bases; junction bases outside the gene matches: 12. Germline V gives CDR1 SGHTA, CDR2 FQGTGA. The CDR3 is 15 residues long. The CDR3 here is CASSPRQGIIDEQYF. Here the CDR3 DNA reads TGTGCCAGCAGCCCGAGACAGGGAATCATCGACGAGCAGTACTTC.

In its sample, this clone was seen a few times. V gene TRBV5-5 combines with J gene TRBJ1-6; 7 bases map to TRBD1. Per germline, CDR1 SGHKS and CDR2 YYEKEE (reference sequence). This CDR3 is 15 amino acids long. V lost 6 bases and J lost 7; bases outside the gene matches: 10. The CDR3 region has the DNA TGTGCCAGCAAAACCCTACAGGGACAGAATTCACCCCTCCACTTT. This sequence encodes CASKTLQGQNSPLHF.

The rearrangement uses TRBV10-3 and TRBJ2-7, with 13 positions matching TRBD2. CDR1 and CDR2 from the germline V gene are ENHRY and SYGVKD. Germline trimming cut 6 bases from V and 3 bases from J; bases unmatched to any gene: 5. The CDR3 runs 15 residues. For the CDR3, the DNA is TGTGCCATCAGCGGGACTAGCGGGAAGAACTACGAGCAGTACTTC. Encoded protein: CAISGTSGKNYEQYF.

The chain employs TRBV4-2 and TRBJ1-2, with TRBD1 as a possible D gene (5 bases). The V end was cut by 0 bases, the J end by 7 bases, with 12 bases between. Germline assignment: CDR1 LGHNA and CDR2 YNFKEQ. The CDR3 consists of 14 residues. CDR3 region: CASSQDTGVGGYTF. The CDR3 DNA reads TGTGCCAGCAGCCAAGACACAGGTGTCGGTGGCTACACCTTC.

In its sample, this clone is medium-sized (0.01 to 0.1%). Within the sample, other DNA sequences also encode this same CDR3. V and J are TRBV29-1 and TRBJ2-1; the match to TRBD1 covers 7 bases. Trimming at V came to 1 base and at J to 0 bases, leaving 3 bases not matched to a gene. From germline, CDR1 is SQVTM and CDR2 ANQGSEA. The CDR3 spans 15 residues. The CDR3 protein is CSVEVWDSSYNEQFF. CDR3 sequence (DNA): TGCAGCGTTGAAGTCTGGGACAGCTCCTACAATGAGCAGTTCTTC.

CDR3 protein: CASSQLAVDYEQYF. The CDR3 DNA is TGTGCCAGCAGCCAACTAGCGGTAGACTACGAGCAGTACTTC. V usage is TRBV9 and J usage is TRBJ2-7; 8 nucleotides match TRBD2. With 4 bases clipped from V and 3 bases from J, the junction kept 6 bases outside the gene matches. This CDR3 contains 14 residues. Per the germline V gene, CDR1 is SGDLS and CDR2 is YYNGEE.

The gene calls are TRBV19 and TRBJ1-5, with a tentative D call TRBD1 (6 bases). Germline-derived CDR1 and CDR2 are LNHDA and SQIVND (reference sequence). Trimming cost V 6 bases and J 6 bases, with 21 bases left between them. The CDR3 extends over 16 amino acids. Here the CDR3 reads CASRREQQGRGQPQHF. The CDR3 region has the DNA TGTGCCAGTAGGCGGGAGCAACAGGGACGGGGTCAGCCCCAGCATTTT.

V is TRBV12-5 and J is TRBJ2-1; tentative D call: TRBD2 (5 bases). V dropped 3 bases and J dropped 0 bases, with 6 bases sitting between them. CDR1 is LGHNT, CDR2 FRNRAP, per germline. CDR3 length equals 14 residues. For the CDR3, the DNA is TGTGCTAGTGGTTTCGCGGGCTCCTACAATGAGCAGTTCTTC. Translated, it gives CASGFAGSYNEQFF.

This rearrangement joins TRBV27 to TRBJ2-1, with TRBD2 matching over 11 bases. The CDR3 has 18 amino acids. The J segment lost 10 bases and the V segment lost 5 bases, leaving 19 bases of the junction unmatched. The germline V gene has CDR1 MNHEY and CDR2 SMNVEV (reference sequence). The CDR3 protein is CASSPGQGTSGSLREQFF. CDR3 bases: TGTGCCAGCAGTCCGGGACAGGGCACTAGCGGGAGTCTACGGGAGCAGTTCTTC.

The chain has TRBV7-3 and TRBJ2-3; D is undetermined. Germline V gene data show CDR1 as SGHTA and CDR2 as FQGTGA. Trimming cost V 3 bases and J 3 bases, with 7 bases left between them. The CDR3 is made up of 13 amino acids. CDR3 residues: CASSLKPTDTQYF. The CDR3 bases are TGTGCCAGCAGCTTGAAGCCGACAGATACGCAGTATTTT.

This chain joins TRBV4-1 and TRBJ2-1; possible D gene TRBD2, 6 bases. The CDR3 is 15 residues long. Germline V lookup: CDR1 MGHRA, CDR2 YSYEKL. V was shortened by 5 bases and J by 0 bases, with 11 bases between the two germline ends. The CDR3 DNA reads TGCGCCAGCAGCGACGGGGGTGGCTCCTACAATGAGCAGTTCTTC. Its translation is CASSDGGGSYNEQFF.

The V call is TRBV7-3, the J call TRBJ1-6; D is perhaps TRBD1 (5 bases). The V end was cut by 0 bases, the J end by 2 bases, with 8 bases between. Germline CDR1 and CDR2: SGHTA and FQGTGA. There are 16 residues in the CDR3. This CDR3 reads CASSLTGRAYNSPLHF. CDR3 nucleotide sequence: TGTGCCAGCAGCTTAACAGGCAGGGCCTATAATTCACCCCTCCACTTT.